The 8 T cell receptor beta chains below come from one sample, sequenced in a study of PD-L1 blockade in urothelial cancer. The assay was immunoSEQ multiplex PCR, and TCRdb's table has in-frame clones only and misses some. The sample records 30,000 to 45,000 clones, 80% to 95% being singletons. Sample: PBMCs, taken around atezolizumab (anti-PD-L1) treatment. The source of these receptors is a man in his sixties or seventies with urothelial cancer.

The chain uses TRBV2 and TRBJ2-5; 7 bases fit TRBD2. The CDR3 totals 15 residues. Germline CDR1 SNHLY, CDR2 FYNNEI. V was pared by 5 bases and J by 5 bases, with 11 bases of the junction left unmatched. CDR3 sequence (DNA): TGTGCCAGCAGTAGGCGGACGGGGGGTGGGGAGACCCAGTACTTC. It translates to CASSRRTGGGETQYF. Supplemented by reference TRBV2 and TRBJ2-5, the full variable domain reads EPEVTQTPSHQVTQMGQEVILRCVPISNHLYFYWYRQILGQKVEFLVSFYNNEISEKSEIFDDQFSVERPDGSNFTLKIRSTKLEDSAMYFCASSRRTGGGETQYFGPGTRLLVL.

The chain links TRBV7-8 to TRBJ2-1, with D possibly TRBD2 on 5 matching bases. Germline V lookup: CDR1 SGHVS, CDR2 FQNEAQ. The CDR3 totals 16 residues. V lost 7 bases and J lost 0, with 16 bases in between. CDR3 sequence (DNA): TGTGCCAGCACCTTGTACAGCGGACTCTCCTACAATGAGCAGTTCTTC. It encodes CASTLYSGLSYNEQFF.

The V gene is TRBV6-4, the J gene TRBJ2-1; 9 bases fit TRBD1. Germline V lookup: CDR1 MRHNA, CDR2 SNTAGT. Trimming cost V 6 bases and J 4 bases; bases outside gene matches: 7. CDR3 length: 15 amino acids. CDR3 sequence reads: CASSPRQGGYNEQFF. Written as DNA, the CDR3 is TGTGCCAGCAGCCCAAGACAGGGGGGTTACAATGAGCAGTTCTTC.

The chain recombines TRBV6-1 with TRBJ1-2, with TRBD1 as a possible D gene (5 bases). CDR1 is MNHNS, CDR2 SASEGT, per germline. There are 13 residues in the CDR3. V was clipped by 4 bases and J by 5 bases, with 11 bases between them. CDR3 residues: CASSVQEGYGYTF. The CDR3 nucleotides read TGTGCCAGCAGTGTACAGGAGGGTTATGGCTACACCTTC.

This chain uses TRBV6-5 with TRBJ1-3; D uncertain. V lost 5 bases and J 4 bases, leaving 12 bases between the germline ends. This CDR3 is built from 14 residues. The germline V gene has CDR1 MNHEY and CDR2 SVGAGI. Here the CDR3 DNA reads TGTGCCAGCAGTCGGGGATTTACGGGAAACACCATATATTTT. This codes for CASSRGFTGNTIYF.

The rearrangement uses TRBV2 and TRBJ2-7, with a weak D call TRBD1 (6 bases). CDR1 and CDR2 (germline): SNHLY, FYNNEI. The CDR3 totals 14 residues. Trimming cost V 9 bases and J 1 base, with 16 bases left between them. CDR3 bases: TGTGCCAGTCAGTGGGGGCCCCAATCCTACGAGCAGTACTTC. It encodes CASQWGPQSYEQYF.

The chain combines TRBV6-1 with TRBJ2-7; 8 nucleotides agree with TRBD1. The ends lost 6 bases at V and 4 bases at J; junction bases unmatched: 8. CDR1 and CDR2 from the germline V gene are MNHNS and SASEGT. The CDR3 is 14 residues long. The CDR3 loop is CASSRGQGYYEQYF. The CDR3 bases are TGTGCCAGCAGCAGGGGGCAGGGGTATTACGAGCAGTACTTC.

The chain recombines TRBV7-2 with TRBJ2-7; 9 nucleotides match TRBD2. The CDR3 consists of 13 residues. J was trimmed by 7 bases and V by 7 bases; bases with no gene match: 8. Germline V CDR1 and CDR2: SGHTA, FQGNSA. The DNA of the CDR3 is TGTGCCAGCACCGTAGCGGGAGTGTGGGAGCAGTACTTC. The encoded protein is CASTVAGVWEQYF.